This TCR beta chain is from a study of technical replicates of blood from several donors. From germline, CDR1 is ENHRY and CDR2 SYGVKD. V trimming: 10 bases; J trimming: 7 bases; junction bases outside the gene matches: 15. The CDR3 loop spans 15 amino acids. Measured with immunoSEQ multiplex PCR; TCRdb has only the in-frame clones, and not every one. The profile covers about 60,000 clones, with approximately 83% appearing a single time and 5% to 6.5% taken by the ten largest. The source is a human donor in good health. Some clones in this sample may be carry-over from other donors' samples. This chain connects TRBV10-3 to TRBJ2-3; TRBD2 matches 9 bases. The source material was PBMCs. The CDR3 protein is CATLAGVLAGNTQYF. The CDR3 region has the DNA TGTGCCACCTTAGCGGGGGTTCTCGCGGGAAATACGCAGTATTTT.